The entry below describes one T cell receptor beta chain. CDR1 and CDR2 (germline): SGDLS, YYNGEE. The germline V and J ends were trimmed by 4 bases and 0 bases, with 14 bases remaining between them. The CDR3 runs to 17 residues. These data belong to a study of blood T cell repertoires in COVID-19. About the research overall: Sources were T cells, B-cell-depleted T cells, or PBMCs; the material itself was cDNA or gDNA.

The repertoire was sequenced with immunoSEQ multiplex PCR; TCRdb's copy has only in-frame clones and lacks some. Seen here are 150,000 to 200,000 clones, nearly 90% observed once, and the top ten hold 0.6% to 0.8%. The chain has TRBV9 and TRBJ1-6; D is uncertain. The source material was peripheral blood. This receptor was identified in a man aged 50 to 59 with acute or convalescent COVID-19. The CDR3, as DNA: TGTGCCAGCAGCCCCCGGACGGGGAGCTCCTATAATTCACCCCTCCACTTT. Translation gives CASSPRTGSSYNSPLHF.